The rows below give T cell receptor beta chains drawn from one sample of a study of cytomegalovirus exposure and HLA in healthy donors. Sequencing was performed with immunoSEQ multiplex PCR; in TCRdb, only in-frame clones are kept and a portion is missing. The sample contains under 150,000 clones, more than 80% of which appear only once. Source material: PBMCs. The source is a woman in her twenties or thirties in good health and CMV-seropositive. Each CDR3 is given with its conserved first and last residue. The order of the fields is D gene, clone size, J gene, V gene, CDR3 protein, CDR3 DNA. The D gene is left open where the match is weak. Not every row has a clone size; where given, it reads once, few, many or a size class.

d_call: .
clone_size: .
j_call: TRBJ2-3
v_call: TRBV27
cdr3_aa: CASSSGRRLTDTQYF
cdr3_nt: TGTGCCAGCAGTTCGGGAAGACGTCTCACAGATACGCAGTATTTT

d_call: .
clone_size: .
j_call: TRBJ1-2
v_call: TRBV5-1
cdr3_aa: CASSSAPGNYGYTF
cdr3_nt: TGCGCCAGCAGCTCGGCCCCGGGTAACTATGGCTACACCTTC

d_call: .
clone_size: .
j_call: TRBJ1-4
v_call: TRBV18
cdr3_aa: CASSPETDYEKLFF
cdr3_nt: TGTGCCAGCTCACCAGAGACAGACTATGAAAAACTGTTTTTT

d_call: TRBD2
clone_size: .
j_call: TRBJ2-7
v_call: TRBV6-6
cdr3_aa: CASSSPLAGSYEQYF
cdr3_nt: TGTGCCAGCAGTTCGCCACTAGCGGGGTCCTACGAGCAGTACTTC

d_call: TRBD2
clone_size: .
j_call: TRBJ2-1
v_call: TRBV2
cdr3_aa: CASRTSHEQFF
cdr3_nt: TGTGCCAGTAGGACTAGTCATGAGCAGTTCTTC

d_call: .
clone_size: once
j_call: TRBJ1-1
v_call: TRBV28
cdr3_aa: CASKGRMNTEAFF
cdr3_nt: TGTGCCAGCAAGGGGAGGATGAACACTGAAGCTTTCTTT

d_call: .
clone_size: .
j_call: TRBJ1-3
v_call: TRBV5-1
cdr3_aa: CASSPGGANTIYF
cdr3_nt: TGCGCCAGCAGCCCCGGGGGGGCGAACACCATATATTTT

d_call: .
clone_size: .
j_call: TRBJ1-1
v_call: TRBV5-6
cdr3_aa: CASSLGQVFEAFF
cdr3_nt: TGTGCCAGCAGCTTGGGACAGGTCTTTGAAGCTTTCTTT

d_call: TRBD1
clone_size: .
j_call: TRBJ2-2
v_call: TRBV18
cdr3_aa: CASSPPVGQGTGELFF
cdr3_nt: TGTGCCAGCTCACCACCGGTGGGACAGGGCACCGGGGAGCTGTTTTTT

d_call: TRBD1
clone_size: .
j_call: TRBJ1-1
v_call: TRBV28
cdr3_aa: CASSLDRGNTEAFF
cdr3_nt: TGTGCCAGCAGCCTTGACAGGGGTAACACTGAAGCTTTCTTT

d_call: .
clone_size: once
j_call: TRBJ2-7
v_call: TRBV7-9
cdr3_aa: CASSYRGGHEQYF
cdr3_nt: TGTGCCAGCAGCTATCGAGGAGGGCACGAGCAGTACTTC

d_call: TRBD2
clone_size: .
j_call: TRBJ2-1
v_call: TRBV5-1
cdr3_aa: CASSPIGLAGGPVHEQFF
cdr3_nt: TGCGCCAGCAGCCCGATCGGACTAGCGGGGGGGCCAGTCCATGAGCAGTTCTTC

d_call: .
clone_size: .
j_call: TRBJ1-5
v_call: TRBV2
cdr3_aa: CASSAGLRSNQPQHF
cdr3_nt: TGTGCCAGCAGTGCTGGACTTAGAAGCAATCAGCCCCAGCATTTT

d_call: TRBD1
clone_size: .
j_call: TRBJ1-3
v_call: TRBV30
cdr3_aa: CAWSGQGNTGNTIYF
cdr3_nt: TGTGCCTGGAGTGGACAGGGGAACACTGGAAACACCATATATTTT

d_call: TRBD2
clone_size: .
j_call: TRBJ2-5
v_call: TRBV27
cdr3_aa: CASSLWTSHETQYF
cdr3_nt: TGTGCCAGCAGTTTATGGACTAGCCACGAGACCCAGTACTTC

d_call: .
clone_size: .
j_call: TRBJ2-7
v_call: TRBV18
cdr3_aa: CASSLNSRGYEQYF
cdr3_nt: TGTGCCAGCTCACTAAACTCCCGGGGGTACGAGCAGTACTTC

d_call: TRBD2
clone_size: .
j_call: TRBJ2-1
v_call: TRBV9
cdr3_aa: CASSSSGGWNEQFF
cdr3_nt: TGTGCCAGCTCATCCTCGGGGGGGTGGAATGAGCAGTTCTTC

d_call: .
clone_size: .
j_call: TRBJ2-1
v_call: TRBV11-3
cdr3_aa: CASSLGSSYNEQFF
cdr3_nt: TGTGCCAGCAGCTTAGGGAGCTCCTACAATGAGCAGTTCTTC

d_call: .
clone_size: .
j_call: TRBJ2-1
v_call: TRBV5-1
cdr3_aa: CASSLTSVAADNEQFF
cdr3_nt: TGCGCCAGCAGCTTGACCTCCGTAGCGGCGGACAATGAGCAGTTCTTC

d_call: TRBD2
clone_size: .
j_call: TRBJ2-1
v_call: TRBV4-1
cdr3_aa: CASSHWEGTSGYNEQFF
cdr3_nt: TGCGCCAGCAGCCATTGGGAGGGGACTAGCGGTTACAATGAGCAGTTCTTC

d_call: .
clone_size: .
j_call: TRBJ1-4
v_call: TRBV7-9
cdr3_aa: CASSLSFDRPNEKLFF
cdr3_nt: TGTGCCAGCAGCTTAAGTTTCGACAGACCAAATGAAAAACTGTTTTTT

d_call: .
clone_size: .
j_call: TRBJ1-2
v_call: TRBV11-2
cdr3_aa: CASSLEQGRDGYTF
cdr3_nt: TGTGCCAGCAGCTTAGAACAGGGTAGGGATGGCTACACCTTC

d_call: TRBD2
clone_size: .
j_call: TRBJ2-1
v_call: TRBV5-1
cdr3_aa: CASSKLAGSDNEQFF
cdr3_nt: TGCGCCAGCAGCAAACTAGCGGGGTCCGACAATGAGCAGTTCTTC

d_call: .
clone_size: few
j_call: TRBJ1-1
v_call: TRBV7-9
cdr3_aa: CASSLNGGRDTEAFF
cdr3_nt: TGTGCCAGCAGCTTAAACGGGGGAAGAGACACTGAAGCTTTCTTT

d_call: TRBD1
clone_size: .
j_call: TRBJ1-2
v_call: TRBV7-9
cdr3_aa: CASRAWTGSRENGYTF
cdr3_nt: TGTGCCAGCAGGGCCTGGACAGGGTCTCGGGAAAATGGCTACACCTTC

d_call: .
clone_size: .
j_call: TRBJ1-2
v_call: TRBV20-1
cdr3_aa: CSARGEEGYTF
cdr3_nt: TGCAGTGCTAGAGGGGAGGAAGGCTACACCTTC

d_call: TRBD2
clone_size: .
j_call: TRBJ2-5
v_call: TRBV4-1
cdr3_aa: CASSHGLAGESETQYF
cdr3_nt: TGCGCCAGCAGCCACGGACTAGCGGGAGAATCCGAGACCCAGTACTTC

d_call: .
clone_size: once
j_call: TRBJ1-1
v_call: TRBV20-1
cdr3_aa: CSARDPPGAFF
cdr3_nt: TGCAGTGCTAGAGATCCCCCAGGAGCTTTCTTT

d_call: .
clone_size: .
j_call: TRBJ2-7
v_call: TRBV2
cdr3_aa: CASSAGGGGAGNEQYF
cdr3_nt: TGTGCCAGCAGCGCAGGGGGCGGGGGCGCGGGGAACGAGCAGTACTTC

d_call: TRBD2
clone_size: .
j_call: TRBJ2-7
v_call: TRBV28
cdr3_aa: CASSSSPGSGNSYEQYF
cdr3_nt: TGTGCCAGCAGTTCCTCACCGGGCAGCGGGAACTCCTACGAGCAGTACTTC

d_call: TRBD2
clone_size: few
j_call: TRBJ2-5
v_call: TRBV6-6
cdr3_aa: CASSSGGGTQYF
cdr3_nt: TGTGCCAGCAGTTCCGGGGGGGGGACCCAGTACTTC

d_call: .
clone_size: .
j_call: TRBJ2-6
v_call: TRBV2
cdr3_aa: CASSEYSGANVLTF
cdr3_nt: TGTGCCAGCAGTGAGTACTCTGGGGCCAACGTCCTGACTTTC

d_call: .
clone_size: .
j_call: TRBJ2-2
v_call: TRBV5-1
cdr3_aa: CASRVATTTGELFF
cdr3_nt: TGCGCCAGCAGAGTCGCCACAACAACCGGGGAGCTGTTTTTT

d_call: .
clone_size: .
j_call: TRBJ2-1
v_call: TRBV9
cdr3_aa: CASSAEVPGNEQFF
cdr3_nt: TGTGCCAGCAGCGCCGAGGTCCCCGGCAATGAGCAGTTCTTC

d_call: .
clone_size: .
j_call: TRBJ1-1
v_call: TRBV7-8
cdr3_aa: CASSLGAWAGTEAFF
cdr3_nt: TGTGCCAGCAGCTTAGGGGCATGGGCAGGTACTGAAGCTTTCTTT

d_call: .
clone_size: .
j_call: TRBJ2-2
v_call: TRBV5-1
cdr3_aa: CASSPKRENTGELFF
cdr3_nt: TGCGCCAGCAGCCCTAAACGGGAGAACACCGGGGAGCTGTTTTTT

d_call: .
clone_size: .
j_call: TRBJ1-1
v_call: TRBV28
cdr3_aa: CASSEVRSDTEAFF
cdr3_nt: TGTGCCAGCAGTGAGGTAAGGAGTGACACTGAAGCTTTCTTT

d_call: .
clone_size: once
j_call: TRBJ1-4
v_call: TRBV5-1
cdr3_aa: CASSSSLGGGPNEKLFF
cdr3_nt: TGCGCCAGCAGCTCCTCCTTGGGGGGGGGACCCAATGAAAAACTGTTTTTT

d_call: .
clone_size: .
j_call: TRBJ1-1
v_call: TRBV30
cdr3_aa: CAWSQDTLRTEAFF
cdr3_nt: TGTGCCTGGAGTCAGGACACTTTGCGGACTGAAGCTTTCTTT

d_call: .
clone_size: .
j_call: TRBJ2-7
v_call: TRBV7-2
cdr3_aa: CASSLGRVNEQYF
cdr3_nt: TGTGCCAGCAGCTTAGGCAGGGTAAACGAGCAGTACTTC

d_call: TRBD1
clone_size: .
j_call: TRBJ2-1
v_call: TRBV6-5
cdr3_aa: CASSRGQTEQFF
cdr3_nt: TGTGCCAGCAGCAGGGGGCAGACGGAGCAGTTCTTC

d_call: TRBD2
clone_size: .
j_call: TRBJ2-1
v_call: TRBV7-3
cdr3_aa: CASSFSGGEDNEQFF
cdr3_nt: TGTGCCAGCAGCTTCTCGGGAGGGGAAGACAATGAGCAGTTCTTC

d_call: TRBD2
clone_size: .
j_call: TRBJ2-3
v_call: TRBV9
cdr3_aa: CASSVEGRGGTDTQYF
cdr3_nt: TGTGCCAGCAGCGTAGAGGGTCGGGGGGGTACAGATACGCAGTATTTT

d_call: TRBD1
clone_size: .
j_call: TRBJ1-2
v_call: TRBV29-1
cdr3_aa: CSVPGGNRFHGYTF
cdr3_nt: TGCAGCGTCCCAGGGGGGAACCGTTTCCATGGCTACACCTTC

d_call: TRBD1
clone_size: .
j_call: TRBJ2-1
v_call: TRBV11-2
cdr3_aa: CASSSASSGGPYNEQFF
cdr3_nt: TGTGCCAGCAGCTCAGCATCGTCAGGGGGCCCTTACAATGAGCAGTTCTTC

d_call: .
clone_size: .
j_call: TRBJ1-2
v_call: TRBV5-1
cdr3_aa: CASSLFGRETYGYTF
cdr3_nt: TGCGCCAGCAGCTTGTTTGGGAGGGAAACCTATGGCTACACCTTC

d_call: .
clone_size: .
j_call: TRBJ2-3
v_call: TRBV7-9
cdr3_aa: CASSPDTGTDTQYF
cdr3_nt: TGTGCCAGCAGCCCCGACACTGGCACAGATACGCAGTATTTT

d_call: TRBD2
clone_size: .
j_call: TRBJ2-5
v_call: TRBV30
cdr3_aa: CAWTGLAETQYF
cdr3_nt: TGTGCCTGGACGGGACTAGCGGAGACCCAGTACTTC

d_call: .
clone_size: .
j_call: TRBJ1-2
v_call: TRBV19
cdr3_aa: CASTGRQERGYTF
cdr3_nt: TGTGCCAGTACGGGCCGACAGGAGAGGGGCTACACCTTC

d_call: .
clone_size: .
j_call: TRBJ1-2
v_call: TRBV28
cdr3_aa: CASSGEPLNYGYTF
cdr3_nt: TGTGCCAGCAGTGGAGAACCCCTTAACTATGGCTACACCTTC

d_call: TRBD2
clone_size: .
j_call: TRBJ2-2
v_call: TRBV27
cdr3_aa: CASSLGFGSGSFGELFF
cdr3_nt: TGTGCCAGCAGTTTAGGGTTTGGCAGCGGGAGTTTCGGGGAGCTGTTTTTT

d_call: .
clone_size: once
j_call: TRBJ2-7
v_call: TRBV7-3
cdr3_aa: CASSLVQGSYEQYF
cdr3_nt: TGTGCCAGCAGCTTAGTTCAGGGTTCCTACGAGCAGTACTTC

d_call: TRBD1
clone_size: .
j_call: TRBJ2-7
v_call: TRBV9
cdr3_aa: CASSVGVRGRSSSYEQYF
cdr3_nt: TGTGCCAGCAGCGTAGGTGTCAGGGGGCGGTCCAGCTCCTACGAGCAGTACTTC

d_call: .
clone_size: .
j_call: TRBJ1-4
v_call: TRBV7-9
cdr3_aa: CASSLQGEKLFF
cdr3_nt: TGTGCCAGCAGCTTACAGGGTGAAAAACTGTTTTTT

d_call: TRBD2
clone_size: .
j_call: TRBJ2-1
v_call: TRBV5-4
cdr3_aa: CASSPSGGPYNEQFF
cdr3_nt: TGTGCCAGCAGCCCCAGCGGGGGCCCATACAATGAGCAGTTCTTC

d_call: .
clone_size: .
j_call: TRBJ1-4
v_call: TRBV6-1
cdr3_aa: CASIRQANEKLFF
cdr3_nt: TGTGCCAGCATAAGACAGGCAAATGAAAAACTGTTTTTT

d_call: .
clone_size: few
j_call: TRBJ1-1
v_call: TRBV2
cdr3_aa: CASSERRAENTEAFF
cdr3_nt: TGTGCCAGCAGTGAAAGGCGGGCGGAGAACACTGAAGCTTTCTTT

d_call: TRBD1
clone_size: .
j_call: TRBJ2-1
v_call: TRBV5-4
cdr3_aa: CASSSQSGTGGNEQFF
cdr3_nt: TGTGCCAGCAGCTCACAGTCGGGGACAGGGGGGAATGAGCAGTTCTTC